This T cell receptor beta chain appears in the sequencing data of a study of blood T cell repertoires in COVID-19. At the level of the study: Some COVID-19 samples were acute and others convalescent; all came from the United States, Italy and Spain. Sources were T cells, B-cell-depleted T cells, or PBMCs; the material itself was cDNA or gDNA.

In the study's own analysis: Amplification from reference gene primers served as the basis for estimated nucleated cell counts. Using immunoSEQ multiplex PCR, the repertoire was profiled, and TCRdb retains in-frame clones only, with some absent. V and J calls and clone size follow that table, whereas D and trimming were derived from the DNA. The sample includes about 34,000 clones, around 80% seen only once; the top ten take roughly a third. V dropped 5 bases and J dropped 3 bases, with 4 bases sitting between them. The CDR3 is made up of 11 amino acids. Per germline, CDR1 MDHEN and CDR2 SYDVKM. This chain connects TRBV28 to TRBJ1-1, with D unclear. The sequence derives from a man older than 75 with acute or convalescent COVID-19. Sequencing was carried out using peripheral blood. The chain's CDR3 is CASSLDTEAFF. The CDR3 nucleotides read TGTGCCAGCAGTCTTGACACTGAAGCTTTCTTT.